The next 21 T cell receptor beta chains were all read from a single sample in a study of blood T cell repertoires in COVID-19 (dated by TCRdb to about 2020). To prepare the library, the immunoSEQ multiplex PCR assay was applied. TCRdb carries this immuneACCESS record with in-frame sequences only. Its versions omit some clonotypes, under half of them owing to an unresolved V gene in the studies checked, with the rest unexplained. Here the sample has a few hundred thousand clones; 80% to 85% occur a single time. Approximately 18% of the sample belongs to the ten largest clones. Sequencing was carried out using peripheral blood. The receptors come from an elderly woman with active or convalescent COVID-19.

This chain connects TRBV29-1 to TRBJ2-5; unclear D gene. CDR1 and CDR2 from the germline V gene are SQVTM and ANQGSEA. This CDR3 has 11 amino acids. The CDR3 loop is CRILTRETQYF. The CDR3 DNA reads TGCAGAATCCTTACCAGGGAGACCCAGTACTTC.

In this sample, this clone turned up a few times. The chain links TRBV18 to TRBJ2-7; D might be TRBD1 (5 bases). The CDR3 sequence is 15 residues long. V was trimmed by 3 bases and J by 1 base, leaving 13 bases between them. Germline V gene lookup returns CDR1 KGHSH and CDR2 LQKENI. The chain's CDR3 is CASSPSQGSSYEQYF. In nucleotides, the CDR3 is TGTGCCAGCTCACCTTCTCAGGGCTCATCCTACGAGCAGTACTTC.

In DNA form, the CDR3 reads TGTGCCAGCAGCTTTACGACAGGGGCCCCGGGCACAGATACGCAGTATTTT. Protein: CASSFTTGAPGTDTQYF. The chain combines TRBV7-3 with TRBJ2-3; 8 nucleotides line up with TRBD1. Germline V gene lookup returns CDR1 SGHTA and CDR2 FQGTGA. The length of the CDR3 is 17 residues. J gave up 1 base and V 3 bases, and 9 bases lay outside the gene matches.

The chain is built from TRBV4-2 and TRBJ2-3, with 8 bases fitting TRBD2. This CDR3 contains 16 residues. CDR1 and CDR2 from the germline V gene are LGHNA and YNFKEQ. Trimming at V came to 1 base and at J to 1 base, leaving 4 bases not matched to a gene. CDR3 bases: TGTGCCAGCAGCCAAGCCGCAGCGGGGGGCACAGATACGCAGTATTTT. Translating it yields CASSQAAAGGTDTQYF.

The chain has TRBV7-2 and TRBJ2-7; TRBD1 aligns across 8 bases. This CDR3 spans 16 amino acids. Germline V gives CDR1 SGHTA, CDR2 FQGNSA. V shed 5 bases and J 3 bases; nucleotides not matched to a gene: 12. In DNA form, the CDR3 reads TGTGCCAGCAGCGCACGAGGGCAGGGGGCTAACTACGAGCAGTACTTC. Its translation is CASSARGQGANYEQYF.

The V and J genes are TRBV19 and TRBJ2-7; 8 nucleotides line up with TRBD1. V lost 3 bases to trimming and J lost 6 bases; unmatched junction nucleotides: 10. This CDR3 comprises 15 residues. Germline CDR1 and CDR2: LNHDA and SQIVND (reference sequence). CDR3 nucleotides: TGTGCCAGTAGTATTACCCCAGACAGGGGTCTCGAGCAGTACTTC. It specifies CASSITPDRGLEQYF.

This chain uses TRBV6-5 with TRBJ2-7; TRBD1 matches at 10 bases. V lost 3 bases, J lost 4 bases, and 9 bases stayed unmatched. This CDR3 is built from 16 residues. Per germline, CDR1 MNHEY and CDR2 SVGAGI. The CDR3 DNA sequence: TGTGCCAGCAGTTATCGTCCGGGACAGGGGCGGTACGAGCAGTACTTC. Translating it yields CASSYRPGQGRYEQYF.

The V and J genes are TRBV6-5 and TRBJ2-2; D is unclear. The ends were cut back, 5 bases at V and 3 bases at J, with 13 bases in the middle. Germline assignment: CDR1 MNHEY and CDR2 SVGAGI. The CDR3 extends over 15 amino acids. CDR3 in DNA: TGTGCCAGCAGTCCCCCCGGGTCCTACACCGGGGAGCTGTTTTTT. Amino acid sequence: CASSPPGSYTGELFF.

The chain combines TRBV2 with TRBJ2-5; 13 positions agree with TRBD2. The CDR3 spans 16 residues. In germline, CDR1 is SNHLY, CDR2 FYNNEI. V gave up 7 bases and J gave up 7 bases; unmatched junction bases: 12. CDR3 sequence reads: CASTQGLAGWSGTQYF. CDR3 bases: TGTGCCAGCACCCAGGGACTAGCGGGGTGGAGTGGGACCCAGTACTTC.

The chain uses TRBV6-5 and TRBJ2-7; tentative D call: TRBD2 (5 bases). The V end was cut by 5 bases, the J end by 5 bases, with 16 bases between. Germline lookup yields CDR1 MNHEY and CDR2 SVGAGI. The CDR3 spans 14 residues. The CDR3, as DNA: TGTGCCAGCAGTCTCAGTGGGAGTTACAACGAGCAGTACTTC. Its protein is CASSLSGSYNEQYF.

The chain carries TRBV6-2 or TRBV6-3 and TRBJ1-6, with TRBD1 matching 8 bases. J gave up 11 bases and V 4 bases, and 10 bases lay outside the gene matches. In germline, CDR1 is MNHEY, CDR2 SVGEGT. This CDR3 region has 15 residues. The CDR3 nucleotides read TGTGCCAGCAGTTCGAGCGGGACAGGAGATCCACCCCTCCACTTT. This encodes CASSSSGTGDPPLHF.

This clone showed up just once. The chain carries TRBV2 and TRBJ2-5; a possible D gene is TRBD2 (7 bases). Deletions cut 6 bases from V and 5 bases from J, with 19 bases between. The CDR3 covers 15 residues. Germline loops: CDR1 SNHLY, CDR2 FYNNEI. CDR3 in amino acids: CASRARGAVGETQYF. CDR3 DNA sequence: TGTGCCAGCAGAGCACGGGGGGCCGTGGGGGAGACCCAGTACTTC.

V is TRBV6-2 or TRBV6-3 and J is TRBJ2-7; TRBD2 matches at 11 bases. The junction had 12 bases not matched to a gene; V was cut back by 4 bases and J by 4 bases. CDR1 is MNHEY, CDR2 SVGEGT, per germline. The CDR3 runs 17 residues. The DNA of the CDR3 is TGTGCCAGCAGTTCTTTGCCCGGGACTAGCGGCAGTTACGAGCAGTACTTC. It is translated as CASSSLPGTSGSYEQYF.

The V gene is TRBV28, the J gene TRBJ1-2; D gene ambiguous. CDR1 and CDR2 (germline): MDHEN, SYDVKM. This CDR3 contains 13 residues. Trimming took 7 bases from V and 8 from J, leaving 17 bases between them. CDR3 in amino acids: CASKIDRPEGYTF. In DNA form, the CDR3 reads TGTGCCAGCAAGATAGATCGCCCCGAAGGCTACACCTTC.

The chain uses TRBV6-5 and TRBJ1-2; a possible D gene is TRBD1 (5 bases). Looked up from germline, CDR1 is MNHEY and CDR2 is SVGAGI. CDR3 length: 13 amino acids. Trimming removed 5 bases from V and 8 bases from J, with 15 bases in between. The CDR3 protein is CASSTADSRGYTF. Here the CDR3 DNA reads TGTGCCAGCAGTACCGCCGACAGTAGGGGCTACACCTTC.

The rearrangement links TRBV5-1 to TRBJ2-7; possible D gene TRBD1, 6 bases. Trimming cost V 5 bases and J 2 bases, with 17 bases left between them. The germline CDR1 and CDR2 sequences are SGHRS and YFSETQ. This CDR3 has 15 residues. CDR3: CASRPTGTPAYEQYF. In DNA, the CDR3 is TGCGCCAGCAGGCCCACAGGGACCCCAGCCTACGAGCAGTACTTC.

Points on this clone: The germline gene is not matched at one end of the junction; a read error may be the cause. The chain links TRBV7-2 to TRBJ2-5; 11 nucleotides agree with TRBD2. CDR1 is SGHTA, CDR2 FQGNSA, per germline. CDR3 size: 17 residues. The CDR3 protein is CASSLVVSGGGQGTQYF. CDR3 nucleotides: TGTGCCAGCAGCTTAGTGGTTAGCGGGGGGGGCCAAGGGACCCAGTACTTC.

About this clone: Other DNA sequences within the sample encode an identical CDR3. The rearrangement uses TRBV5-1 and TRBJ2-1; TRBD2 agrees at 11 bases. V lost 4 bases and J lost 3; bases outside the gene matches: 3. CDR3 length equals 15 residues. Germline assignment: CDR1 SGHRS and CDR2 YFSETQ. The CDR3 sequence is CASSGGTSGYNEQFF. CDR3 DNA sequence: TGCGCCAGCAGCGGGGGGACTAGCGGCTACAATGAGCAGTTCTTC.

This clone has just one count. The sample contains more than one DNA sequence encoding this CDR3. The chain employs TRBV28 and TRBJ2-5; a weak D match, TRBD1 (6 bases). The CDR3 is 14 amino acids. Trimming removed 1 base from V and 1 base from J, with 7 bases in between. The V gene's germline CDR1 is MDHEN and CDR2 SYDVKM. The CDR3 nucleotides are TGTGCCAGCAGTTTATCCAGGGGCCAAGAGACCCAGTACTTC. This translates into CASSLSRGQETQYF.

This rearrangement joins TRBV24-1 to TRBJ1-2; 11 positions agree with TRBD1. CDR1 and CDR2 from the germline V gene are KGHDR and SFDVKD. V gave up 0 bases and J gave up 4 bases; unmatched junction bases: 9. CDR3 length equals 18 residues. CDR3: CATSDLPGQGGSGYGYTF. Here the CDR3 DNA reads TGTGCCACCAGTGATTTGCCGGGACAGGGGGGAAGTGGCTATGGCTACACCTTC.

V is TRBV18 and J is TRBJ2-2, with 9 bases aligning to TRBD2. Unmatched junction bases numbered 5, after V lost 6 bases and J lost 6 bases. The CDR3 sequence is 14 residues long. Germline V gene lookup returns CDR1 KGHSH and CDR2 LQKENI. Written as DNA, the CDR3 is TGTGCCAGCTCCCTAGGACTAGCGCCCGGGGAGCTGTTTTTT. Amino acid sequence: CASSLGLAPGELFF.